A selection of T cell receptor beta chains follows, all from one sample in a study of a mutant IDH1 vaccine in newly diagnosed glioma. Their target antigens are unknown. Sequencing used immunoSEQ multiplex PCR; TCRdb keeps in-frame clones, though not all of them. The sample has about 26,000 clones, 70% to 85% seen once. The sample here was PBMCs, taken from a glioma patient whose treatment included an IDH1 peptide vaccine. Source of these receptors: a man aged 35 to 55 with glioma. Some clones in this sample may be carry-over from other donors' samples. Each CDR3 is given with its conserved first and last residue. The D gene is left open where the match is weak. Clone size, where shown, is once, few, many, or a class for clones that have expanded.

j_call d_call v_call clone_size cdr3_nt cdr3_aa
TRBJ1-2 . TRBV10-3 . TGTGCCATCAGTGATCGTGGACCGGGCTATGGCTACACCTTC CAISDRGPGYGYTF
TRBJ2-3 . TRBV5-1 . TGCGCCAGCAGCTTGGTTACAGGGAAGGATTCAGATACGCAGTATTTT CASSLVTGKDSDTQYF
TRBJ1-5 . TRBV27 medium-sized TGTGCCAGCAGTTTATTTTGGAATCAGCCCCAGCATTTT CASSLFWNQPQHF
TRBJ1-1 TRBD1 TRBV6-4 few TGTGCCAGCAGATCGTTCAGGGGGCACACTGAAGCTTTCTTT CASRSFRGHTEAFF
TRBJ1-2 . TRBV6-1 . TGTGCCAGCAGTGCCCCGAGGAGGGGAGGCGGCTACACCTTC CASSAPRRGGGYTF
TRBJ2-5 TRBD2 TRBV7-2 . TGTGCCAGCAGTTTTAGCGGGGGGGAGACCCAGTACTTC CASSFSGGETQYF
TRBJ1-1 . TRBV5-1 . TGCGCCAGCAGCTTGGTGGGGGGGCGGTCTGAAGCTTTCTTT CASSLVGGRSEAFF
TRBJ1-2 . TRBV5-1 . TGCGCCAGCAGCTTGGAGACCGTACCTAACTATGGCTACACCTTC CASSLETVPNYGYTF
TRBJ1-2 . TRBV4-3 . TGCGCCAGCAGCCCTACCGACCGCCCAGGCAATGGCTACACCTTC CASSPTDRPGNGYTF
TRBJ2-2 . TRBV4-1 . TGCGCCAGCAGCCAACTGGGGGCTGCAACCGGGGAGCTGTTTTTT CASSQLGAATGELFF
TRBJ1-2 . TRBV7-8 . TGTGCCAGCAGCTCTGGGCCTCGGGGCTACACCTTC CASSSGPRGYTF
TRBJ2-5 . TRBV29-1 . TGCAGCGTTTGGGAACAACGTCCGTTCGACCAGTACTTC CSVWEQRPFDQYF
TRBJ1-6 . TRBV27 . TGTGCCAGCAGTCTGCGAGACCCTAATTCACCCCTCCACTTT CASSLRDPNSPLHF
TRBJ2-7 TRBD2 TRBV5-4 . TGTGCCAGCAGCTTGGTACCTAGCGGGGTCTACGAGCAGTACTTC CASSLVPSGVYEQYF
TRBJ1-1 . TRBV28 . TGTGCCTCCTGGGGTGTCTCATACATGAACACTGAAGCTTTCTTT CASWGVSYMNTEAFF
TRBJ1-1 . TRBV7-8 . TGTGCCAGCAGCTTACGGCCGGGGGGCACTGAAGCTTTCTTT CASSLRPGGTEAFF
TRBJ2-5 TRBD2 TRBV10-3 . TGTGCCATCAGAGGGACTAGCGGGGTGGGGACCCAGTACTTC CAIRGTSGVGTQYF
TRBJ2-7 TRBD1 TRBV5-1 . TGCGCCAGCAGTTTACAGGGGAGCTCCTACGAGCAGTACTTC CASSLQGSSYEQYF
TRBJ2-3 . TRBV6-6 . TGTGCCAGCAGGACCACTAGTTTCACAGATACGCAGTATTTT CASRTTSFTDTQYF
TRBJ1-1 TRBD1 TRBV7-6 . TGTGCCAGCAGCTTCGGACAGGGGCCTGTGGGCACTGAAGCTTTCTTT CASSFGQGPVGTEAFF
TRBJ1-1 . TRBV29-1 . TGCAGCGTTGGTATGGACCTGAACACTGAAGCTTTCTTT CSVGMDLNTEAFF
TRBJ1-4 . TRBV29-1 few TGCAGCGTTGAAACCCGGGCAACTAATGAAAAACTGTTTTTT CSVETRATNEKLFF